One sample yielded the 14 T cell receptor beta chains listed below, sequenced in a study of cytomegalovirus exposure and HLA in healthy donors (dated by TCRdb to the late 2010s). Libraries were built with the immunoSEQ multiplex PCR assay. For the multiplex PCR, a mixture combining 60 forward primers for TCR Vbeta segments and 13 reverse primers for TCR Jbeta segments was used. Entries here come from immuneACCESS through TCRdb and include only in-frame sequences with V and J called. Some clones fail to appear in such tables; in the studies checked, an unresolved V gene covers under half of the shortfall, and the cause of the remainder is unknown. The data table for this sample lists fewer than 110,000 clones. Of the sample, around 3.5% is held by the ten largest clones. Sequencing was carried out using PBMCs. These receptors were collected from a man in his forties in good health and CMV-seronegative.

The CDR3 DNA reads TGTGCCAGTAGTCCCCGACAGGGGATTACAAATGGCTACACCTTC. Its translation is CASSPRQGITNGYTF. V usage is TRBV19 and J usage is TRBJ1-2; TRBD1 aligns across 8 bases. The CDR3 sequence is 15 residues long. With 5 bases clipped from V and 6 bases from J, the junction kept 11 bases outside the gene matches. Germline V CDR1 and CDR2: LNHDA, SQIVND (reference sequence).

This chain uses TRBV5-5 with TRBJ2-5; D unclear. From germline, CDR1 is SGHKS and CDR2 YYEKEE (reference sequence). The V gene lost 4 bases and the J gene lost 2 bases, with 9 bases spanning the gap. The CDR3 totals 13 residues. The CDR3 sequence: CASSLGRQETQYF. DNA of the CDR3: TGTGCCAGCAGCCTGGGCAGACAAGAGACCCAGTACTTC.

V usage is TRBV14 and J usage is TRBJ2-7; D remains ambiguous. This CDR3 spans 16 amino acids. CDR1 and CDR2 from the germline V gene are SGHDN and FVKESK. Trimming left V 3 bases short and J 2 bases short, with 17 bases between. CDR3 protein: CASSHSVGAGTYEQYF. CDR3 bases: TGTGCCAGCAGCCACTCTGTCGGAGCCGGAACCTACGAGCAGTACTTC. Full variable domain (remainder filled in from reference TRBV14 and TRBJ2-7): EAGVTQFPSHSVIEKGQTVTLRCDPISGHDNLYWYRRVMGKEIKFLLHFVKESKQDESGMPNNRFLAERTGGTYSTLKVQPAELEDSGVYFCASSHSVGAGTYEQYFGPGTRLTVT.

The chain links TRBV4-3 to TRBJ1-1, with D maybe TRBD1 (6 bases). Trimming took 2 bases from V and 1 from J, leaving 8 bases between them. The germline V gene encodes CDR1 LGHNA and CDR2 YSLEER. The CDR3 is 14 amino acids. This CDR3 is CASSQQGRNTEAFF. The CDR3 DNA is TGCGCCAGCAGCCAACAGGGGAGGAACACTGAAGCTTTCTTT.

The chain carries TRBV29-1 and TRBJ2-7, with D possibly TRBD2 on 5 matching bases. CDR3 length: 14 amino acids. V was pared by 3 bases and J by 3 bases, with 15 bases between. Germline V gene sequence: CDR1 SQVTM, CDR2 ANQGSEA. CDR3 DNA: TGCAGCGTTGAGGAAGAGACTAATAACTACGAGCAGTACTTC. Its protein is CSVEEETNNYEQYF.

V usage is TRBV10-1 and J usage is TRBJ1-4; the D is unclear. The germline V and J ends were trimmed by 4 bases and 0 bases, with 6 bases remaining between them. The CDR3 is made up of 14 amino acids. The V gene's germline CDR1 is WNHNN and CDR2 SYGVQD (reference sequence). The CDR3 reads CASSAGTTNEKLFF. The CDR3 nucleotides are TGCGCCAGCAGTGCAGGAACAACTAATGAAAAACTGTTTTTT.

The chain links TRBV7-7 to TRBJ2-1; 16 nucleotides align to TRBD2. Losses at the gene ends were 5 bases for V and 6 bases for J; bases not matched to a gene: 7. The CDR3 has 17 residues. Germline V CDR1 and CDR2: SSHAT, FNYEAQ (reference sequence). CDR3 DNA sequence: TGTGCCAGCAGCACCGGGACTAGCGGGAGGGCTGGCAATGAGCAGTTCTTC. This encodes CASSTGTSGRAGNEQFF.

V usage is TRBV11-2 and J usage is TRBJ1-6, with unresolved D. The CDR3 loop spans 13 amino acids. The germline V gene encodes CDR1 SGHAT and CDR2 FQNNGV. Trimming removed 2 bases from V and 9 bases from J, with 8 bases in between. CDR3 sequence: CASSLPGISPLHF. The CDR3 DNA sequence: TGTGCCAGCAGCTTACCGGGGATTTCACCCCTCCACTTT.

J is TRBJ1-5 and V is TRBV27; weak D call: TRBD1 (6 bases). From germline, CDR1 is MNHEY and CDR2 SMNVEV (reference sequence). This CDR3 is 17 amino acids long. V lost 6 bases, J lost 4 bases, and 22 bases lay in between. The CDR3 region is CASSRDPLTGPNQPQHF. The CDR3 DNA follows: TGTGCCAGCAGCCGTGATCCCCTGACAGGCCCGAATCAGCCCCAGCATTTT.

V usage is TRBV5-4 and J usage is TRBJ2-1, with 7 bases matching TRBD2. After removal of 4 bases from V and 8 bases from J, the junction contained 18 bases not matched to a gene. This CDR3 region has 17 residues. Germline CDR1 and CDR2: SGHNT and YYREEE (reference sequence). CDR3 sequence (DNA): TGTGCCAGCAGCCCACCTAAGGGAGGGCCAAAAGGATATGAGCAGTTCTTC. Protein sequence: CASSPPKGGPKGYEQFF.

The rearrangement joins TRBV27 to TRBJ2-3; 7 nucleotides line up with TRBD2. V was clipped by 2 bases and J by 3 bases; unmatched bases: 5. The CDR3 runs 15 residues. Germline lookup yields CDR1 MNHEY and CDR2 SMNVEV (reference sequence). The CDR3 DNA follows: TGTGCCAGCAGTTTAGGCGGGAGTAGAACAGATACGCAGTATTTT. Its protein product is CASSLGGSRTDTQYF.

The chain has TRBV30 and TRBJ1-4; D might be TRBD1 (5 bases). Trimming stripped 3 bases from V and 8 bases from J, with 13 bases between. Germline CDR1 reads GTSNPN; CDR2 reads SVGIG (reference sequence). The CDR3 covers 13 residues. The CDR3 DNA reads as TGTGCCTGGAGCGTGCAGGGAGGAGAAAAACTGTTTTTT. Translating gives CAWSVQGGEKLFF.

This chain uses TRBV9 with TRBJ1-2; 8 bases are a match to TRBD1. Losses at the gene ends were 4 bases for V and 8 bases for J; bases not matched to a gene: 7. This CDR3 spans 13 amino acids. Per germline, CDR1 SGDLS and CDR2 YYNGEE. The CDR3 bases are TGTGCCAGCAGCATGACAGGGGTTTGGGGCTACACCTTC. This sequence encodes CASSMTGVWGYTF.

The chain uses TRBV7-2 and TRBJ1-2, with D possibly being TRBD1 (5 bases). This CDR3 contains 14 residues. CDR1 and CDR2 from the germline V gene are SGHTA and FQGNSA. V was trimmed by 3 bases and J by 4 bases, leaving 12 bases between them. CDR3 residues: CASSFSQGLYGYTF. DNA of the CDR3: TGTGCCAGCAGCTTTAGTCAGGGACTCTATGGCTACACCTTC.